This T cell receptor (beta chain) was obtained from a study of T cell changes during pregnancy in multiple sclerosis. Repertoires were generated with immunoSEQ multiplex PCR, while TCRdb's copy carries only in-frame clones and drops some. The sample shows about 97,000 clones, 80% to 95% of them seen only once. The CDR3 has 14 amino acids. Between the trimmed V and J ends, which lost 1 base and 4 bases, there was a span of 10 bases. Germline V gene data show CDR1 as SGDLS and CDR2 as YYNGEE. The receptor's source is a female donor with multiple sclerosis, enrolled in a pregnancy study. This material consisted of peripheral blood, taken in the second trimester of pregnancy. This chain uses TRBV9 with TRBJ2-3; D is perhaps TRBD2 (5 bases). In nucleotides, the CDR3 is TGTGCCAGCAGCGTAATGGGTAGCGCAGATACGCAGTATTTT. Amino acid sequence: CASSVMGSADTQYF.